The T cell receptor beta chain described here comes from a study of blood T cell repertoires in COVID-19. Across the whole study: Sites across the United States, Italy and Spain contributed samples from acute and convalescent COVID-19. PBMCs, B-cell-depleted T cells, or T cells provided the cDNA or gDNA that made up the material.

Authors' analysis steps: For nucleated cells, counts were estimated from reference gene primer amplification. Sequencing used immunoSEQ multiplex PCR; TCRdb keeps in-frame clones, though not all of them. V, J and clone size derive from that table, while D and trimming were established from the DNA sequence. The sample has about 240,000 clones; around 85% are singletons. Sequences were obtained from peripheral blood. The TCR originated in an elderly woman with acute or convalescent COVID-19.

The CDR3: CASSQVTTGASRGYTF. CDR3 DNA sequence: TGCGCCAGCAGCCAAGTTACTACAGGTGCCTCCCGTGGCTACACCTTC. The chain has TRBV4-1 and TRBJ1-2, with a possible D match to TRBD1 (5 bases). Trimming stripped 1 base from V and 7 bases from J, with 19 bases between. The CDR3 sequence is 16 residues long. Germline lookup yields CDR1 MGHRA and CDR2 YSYEKL.